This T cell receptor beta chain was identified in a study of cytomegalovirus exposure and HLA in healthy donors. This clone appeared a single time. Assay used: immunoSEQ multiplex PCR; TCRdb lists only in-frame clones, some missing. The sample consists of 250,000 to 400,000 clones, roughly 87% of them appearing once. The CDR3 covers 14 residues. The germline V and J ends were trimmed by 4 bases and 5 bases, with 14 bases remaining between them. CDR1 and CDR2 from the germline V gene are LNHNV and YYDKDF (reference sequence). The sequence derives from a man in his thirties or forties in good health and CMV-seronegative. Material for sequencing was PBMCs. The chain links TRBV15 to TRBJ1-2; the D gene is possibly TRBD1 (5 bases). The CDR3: CATSTGVGLYGYTF. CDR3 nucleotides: TGTGCCACCAGCACGGGGGTCGGTCTGTATGGCTACACCTTC.